The clone carrying this TCR beta chain has a handful of counts. Antigen unknown. Assay used: immunoSEQ multiplex PCR; TCRdb lists only in-frame clones, some missing. Of fewer than 85,000 clones in the sample, more than 80% are singletons; the top ten hold approximately 2.7%. The entry originates in a study of graft-versus-host responses after intestinal transplantation. Study as a whole: Recipients underwent multivisceral, liver-intestinal, or isolated intestinal transplants. Induction using anti-thymocyte globulin, followed by tacrolimus and steroids for roughly 3 years, was given to all recipients. Study-wide results and limits: Researchers found GvH clones in recipient marrow, and some showed up first in ileum or blood. Early declines in HvG clones that occurred post-transplant were associated with peak circulating GvH clone levels.

CDR1 is MDHEN, CDR2 SYDVKM, per germline. The germline V and J ends were trimmed by 2 bases and 1 base, with 12 bases remaining between them. The CDR3 contains 15 residues. The sample in question was unstimulated CD8+ T cells sorted from spleen or lymph node cells, obtained before intestinal transplant. This sequence joins TRBV28 and TRBJ2-7; maybe TRBD2 (6 bases). The origin of this receptor is a human donor who received an intestinal transplant. The CDR3: CASSLGGAGSYEQYF. The CDR3 DNA is TGTGCCAGCAGTTTAGGAGGGGCCGGGTCCTACGAGCAGTACTTC.